Presented here are 16 T cell receptor beta chains from one specimen sequenced in a study of cytomegalovirus exposure and HLA in healthy donors. Researchers ran the PCR with 60 Vbeta and 13 Jbeta primers. This table comes from immunoSEQ multiplex PCR, and its TCRdb copy is limited to in-frame clones, with some not included. Of more than 85,000 clones listed, approximately 87% were seen once; the top ten hold approximately 2.8%. Material for sequencing was PBMCs. The source is a man aged 35 to 55 in good health and CMV-seronegative.

The V call is TRBV18, the J call TRBJ2-1; 10 bases are shared with TRBD1. Germline V gives CDR1 KGHSH, CDR2 LQKENI. V lost 8 bases and J lost 1; bases outside the gene matches: 8. This CDR3 contains 16 residues. CDR3 in DNA: TGTGCCAGCGACGCCGGGACAGGGGATTCCTACAATGAGCAGTTCTTC. This gives the protein CASDAGTGDSYNEQFF. The full variable domain, its missing parts supplied by reference TRBV18 and TRBJ2-1, is NAGVMQNPRHLVRRRGQEARLRCSPMKGHSHVYWYRQLPEEGLKFMVYLQKENIIDESGMPKERFSAEFPKEGPSILRIQQVVRGDSAAYFCASDAGTGDSYNEQFFGPGTRLTVL.

The rearrangement uses TRBV30 and TRBJ1-1; D is unclear. Deletions cut 4 bases from V and 0 bases from J, with 18 bases between. The CDR3 has 16 residues. Germline values: CDR1 GTSNPN, CDR2 SVGIG (reference sequence). In nucleotides, the CDR3 is TGTGCCTGGATTACCTCCCACAGAGCAGTGAACACTGAAGCTTTCTTT. Amino acid sequence: CAWITSHRAVNTEAFF.

This clone is deemed medium-sized (0.01 to 0.1%). This sequence joins TRBV6-1 and TRBJ2-7; TRBD1 aligns across 9 bases. This CDR3 is built from 16 residues. V lost 1 base, J lost 4 bases, and 8 bases stayed unmatched. Germline assignment: CDR1 MNHNS and CDR2 SASEGT. The CDR3 region has the DNA TGTGCCAGCAGTGAAGATGCGGGACAGGGCAATTACGAGCAGTACTTC. Translated: CASSEDAGQGNYEQYF.

The rearrangement links TRBV9 to TRBJ2-7; D might be TRBD1 (7 bases). Germline CDR1 SGDLS, CDR2 YYNGEE. The CDR3 is 15 amino acids. V was pared by 4 bases and J by 0 bases, with 14 bases between. The CDR3 loop is CASSRRGTASYEQYF. DNA of the CDR3: TGTGCCAGCAGCCGACGCGGGACAGCCTCCTACGAGCAGTACTTC. Full variable domain (rest looked up from reference TRBV9 and TRBJ2-7): DSGVTQTPKHLITATGQRVTLRCSPRSGDLSVYWYQQSLDQGLQFLIQYYNGEERAKGNILERFSAQQFPDLHSELNLSSLELGDSALYFCASSRRGTASYEQYFGPGTRLTVT.

V gene TRBV27 combines with J gene TRBJ2-1; the match to TRBD2 covers 11 bases. V dropped 8 bases and J dropped 4; count of bases not matched to a gene: 13. The V gene's germline CDR1 is MNHEY and CDR2 SMNVEV (reference sequence). This CDR3 contains 17 residues. CDR3 in DNA: TGTGCCAGCTCCGGGCTAGCGGGGGGACAAGAATACAATGAGCAGTTCTTC. Amino acid sequence: CASSGLAGGQEYNEQFF.

The table lists this clone with a few counts. The CDR3: CASRSGGAGELFF. CDR3 DNA sequence: TGTGCCAGCAGAAGCGGGGGGGCGGGGGAGCTGTTTTTT. The chain combines TRBV9 with TRBJ2-2, with TRBD2 matching over 10 bases. Per germline, CDR1 SGDLS and CDR2 YYNGEE. The CDR3 covers 13 residues. The V segment lost 5 bases and the J segment 8 bases; nucleotides outside the gene matches: 3.

In this sample, this clone turned up once. V usage is TRBV6-5 and J usage is TRBJ2-7, with TRBD1 identical over 11 bases. The V gene end was trimmed by 8 bases and the J gene end by 5 bases; junction bases not matched to a gene: 11. The CDR3 runs 15 residues. Looked up from germline, CDR1 is MNHEY and CDR2 is SVGAGI. The CDR3 bases are TGTGCCAGCGCTAACCGGGACAGGGGGTCGGACGAGCAGTACTTC. This encodes CASANRDRGSDEQYF.

The gene calls are TRBV5-5 and TRBJ2-7; 8 bases are a match to TRBD1. Trimming at V came to 4 bases and at J to 3 bases, leaving 9 bases not matched to a gene. The CDR3 consists of 15 residues. Per the germline V gene, CDR1 is SGHKS and CDR2 is YYEKEE (reference sequence). The CDR3 protein is CASSRGQVGLYEQYF. The CDR3 DNA sequence: TGTGCCAGCAGCAGGGGACAGGTGGGTCTCTACGAGCAGTACTTC.

This chain uses TRBV11-2 with TRBJ2-3; D ambiguous. Trimming removed 6 bases at V and 5 bases at J, with 21 bases between. The germline V gene has CDR1 SGHAT and CDR2 FQNNGV. The CDR3 has 16 residues. CDR3 region: CASRTIRPTSRDTQYF. The CDR3 DNA reads as TGTGCCAGCAGAACAATAAGACCGACTTCACGAGATACGCAGTATTTT.

This sequence joins TRBV9 and TRBJ2-5; 13 positions match TRBD2. The CDR3 spans 20 residues. V gave up 0 bases and J gave up 2 bases; unmatched junction bases: 13. Germline CDR1 SGDLS, CDR2 YYNGEE. The CDR3 reads CASSVGVLGLAGREQETQYF. CDR3 sequence (DNA): TGTGCCAGCAGCGTAGGGGTCCTGGGACTAGCGGGACGGGAACAAGAGACCCAGTACTTC.

The V gene is TRBV7-3, the J gene TRBJ2-2; 12 bases are a match to TRBD2. The CDR3 is 19 amino acids. Germline V gene sequence: CDR1 SGHTA, CDR2 FQGTGA. V lost 2 bases, J lost 4 bases, and 11 bases stayed unmatched. The CDR3 sequence: CASSLRRLAGAGGTGELFF. The CDR3 DNA is TGTGCCAGCAGCTTACGGAGACTAGCGGGGGCAGGAGGCACCGGGGAGCTGTTTTTT.

This chain joins TRBV4-1 and TRBJ2-1, with 9 positions matching TRBD2. The CDR3 runs to 14 residues. The V gene end was trimmed by 0 bases and the J gene end by 8 bases; junction bases not matched to a gene: 2. CDR1 MGHRA and CDR2 YSYEKL come from the germline V gene. CDR3 sequence (DNA): TGCGCCAGCAGCCAAGAAATAGCGGGGGATGAGCAGTTCTTC. This codes for CASSQEIAGDEQFF.

This chain uses TRBV6-6 with TRBJ2-7; 8 bases line up with TRBD1. With V trimmed by 5 bases and J by 7 bases, 7 bases remained unmatched. This CDR3 is 13 amino acids long. Germline lookup yields CDR1 MNHNY and CDR2 SVGAGI (reference sequence). CDR3 coding DNA: TGTGCCAGCAGTAGGACAGGGTTGTGGGAGCAGTACTTC. Translating gives CASSRTGLWEQYF.

The chain employs TRBV18 and TRBJ2-6; no firm D call. CDR3 length equals 15 residues. Trimming took off 3 bases at V and 0 bases at J, with 6 bases between the two ends. CDR1 is KGHSH, CDR2 LQKENI, per germline. The CDR3 nucleotides are TGTGCCAGCTCACCGGCCCGCTCTGGGGCCAACGTCCTGACTTTC. Translation gives CASSPARSGANVLTF.

This clone was recorded once. The V gene is TRBV7-6, the J gene TRBJ2-5; 11 bases map to TRBD2. The CDR3 loop spans 16 amino acids. Germline CDR1 is SGHVS and CDR2 is FNYEAQ. V lost 6 bases to trimming and J lost 3 bases; unmatched junction nucleotides: 9. DNA for the CDR3: TGTGCCAGCAGGGCCCTAGCGGGGGGCGATGAAGAGACCCAGTACTTC. Residues: CASRALAGGDEETQYF. Together with reference TRBV7-6 and TRBJ2-5, the CDR3 gives the full variable domain: GAGVSQSPRYKVTKRGQDVALRCDPISGHVSLYWYRQALGQGPEFLTYFNYEAQQDKSGLPNDRFSAERPEGSISTLTIQRTEQRDSAMYRCASRALAGGDEETQYFGPGTRLLVL.

This chain links TRBV9 with TRBJ2-3; 7 bases align to TRBD2. Germline CDR1 SGDLS, CDR2 YYNGEE. The CDR3 length is 20 residues. V lost 4 bases to trimming and J lost 2 bases; unmatched junction nucleotides: 22. The CDR3, as DNA: TGTGCCAGCAGCCCTAGGGGAAGCGGGGCCCGATTTCGGGACACAGATACGCAGTATTTT. As protein: CASSPRGSGARFRDTDTQYF.